The 6 T cell receptor beta chains reported below all come from one sample, sequenced in a study of human T cells and chemical hapten exposure. TCRdb reprocessed the RACE reads via MiXCR and lists one record per CDR3 protein. The sample holds 300,000 to 450,000 distinct CDR3 sequences, around 5% seen once. As to time point: patch test 1, 2 weeks after DPC sensitization. The treatment is: therapeutic diphenylcyclopropenone sensitization with weekly scalp DPC. This sample comprised whole blood, obtained in connection with sensitization to the hapten diphenylcyclopropenone (DPC). These receptors were collected from a woman aged 50 to 60 with alopecia areata. Some clones in this sample may be carry-over from other donors' samples.

Ten or more counts support this clonotype. This chain uses TRBV29-1 with TRBJ2-5; 7 nucleotides match TRBD2. V gave up 7 bases and J gave up 2 bases; unmatched junction bases: 4. This CDR3 has 12 residues. In germline, CDR1 is SQVTM, CDR2 ANQGSEA. Written as DNA, the CDR3 is TGCAGCGCTCCCGGGGGGCAAGAGACCCAGTACTTC. It is translated as CSAPGGQETQYF.

This clonotype was counted only a few times. The V gene is TRBV27, the J gene TRBJ1-2; no definite D call. Germline V gives CDR1 MNHEY, CDR2 SMNVEV (reference sequence). This CDR3 comprises 15 residues. V shed 5 bases and J shed 2 bases, with 15 bases lying between them. The CDR3 sequence: CASSPRSSYNYGYTF. The CDR3 nucleotides are TGTGCCAGCAGTCCCCGTTCCAGTTACAACTATGGCTACACCTTC.

The chain uses TRBV7-2 and TRBJ2-4; D is possibly TRBD2 (5 bases). Trimming stripped 0 bases from V and 3 bases from J, with 6 bases between. The CDR3 has 14 amino acids. CDR1 and CDR2 from the germline V gene are SGHTA and FQGNSA. CDR3 sequence (DNA): TGTGCCAGCAGCTTAGCAGGACTCAAAAACATTCAGTACTTC. Translated: CASSLAGLKNIQYF.

The sample holds many counts of this clonotype. This chain uses TRBV20-1 with TRBJ1-1; D is unclear. This CDR3 is built from 12 residues. V lost 8 bases to trimming and J lost 8 bases, with 18 bases between them. CDR1 is DFQATT, CDR2 SNEGSKA, per germline (reference sequence). CDR3 loop: CSTQEPHLEAFF. Here the CDR3 DNA reads TGCAGTACCCAAGAACCACACCTAGAAGCTTTCTTT.

This clonotype was detected a few times. V is TRBV12-5 and J is TRBJ2-1; maybe TRBD1 (6 bases). Trimming removed 3 bases at V and 6 bases at J, with 9 bases between. This CDR3 is 13 amino acids long. CDR1 LGHNT and CDR2 FRNRAP come from the germline V gene. The DNA for the CDR3 is TGTGCTAGTGGTTTAGCAGGGGTCAATGAGCAGTTCTTC. Its protein is CASGLAGVNEQFF. The complete variable domain, with remaining parts taken from reference TRBV12-5 and TRBJ2-1, reads DARVTQTPRHKVTEMGQEVTMRCQPILGHNTVFWYRQTMMQGLELLAYFRNRAPLDDSGMPKDRFSAEMPDATLATLKIQPSEPRDSAVYFCASGLAGVNEQFFGPGTRLTVL.

This clonotype was seen repeatedly, ten times or more. This chain uses TRBV5-1 with TRBJ1-2; no clear D gene. Germline V CDR1 and CDR2: SGHRS, YFSETQ. This CDR3 spans 15 amino acids. V was shortened by 0 bases and J by 8 bases, with 17 bases between the two germline ends. The CDR3 protein is CASSLGYSPEGGYTF. CDR3 DNA sequence: TGCGCCAGCAGCTTGGGGTACTCCCCCGAAGGAGGCTACACCTTC.